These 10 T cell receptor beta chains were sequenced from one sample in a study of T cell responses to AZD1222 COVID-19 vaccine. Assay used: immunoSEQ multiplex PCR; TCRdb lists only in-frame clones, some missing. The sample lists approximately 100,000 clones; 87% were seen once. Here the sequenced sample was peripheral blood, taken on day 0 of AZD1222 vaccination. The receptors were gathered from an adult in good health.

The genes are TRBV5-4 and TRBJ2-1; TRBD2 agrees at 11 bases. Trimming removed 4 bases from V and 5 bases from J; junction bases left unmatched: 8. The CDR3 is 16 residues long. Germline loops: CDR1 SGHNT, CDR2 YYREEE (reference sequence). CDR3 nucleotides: TGTGCCAGCAGCCCAAGAGCGACTAGCGGGGACAATGAGCAGTTCTTC. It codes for CASSPRATSGDNEQFF.

The CDR3 nucleotides read TGTGCCAGCAGCTTGGGTGAACCTAGCGGGAGGACTCGGGGACAGTTCTTC. Translation gives CASSLGEPSGRTRGQFF. The gene calls are TRBV13 and TRBJ2-1, with 11 bases identical to TRBD2. Unmatched junction bases numbered 17, after V lost 3 bases and J lost 13 bases. This CDR3 has 17 residues. CDR1 is PRHDT and CDR2 is FYEKMQ in the germline V gene (reference sequence).

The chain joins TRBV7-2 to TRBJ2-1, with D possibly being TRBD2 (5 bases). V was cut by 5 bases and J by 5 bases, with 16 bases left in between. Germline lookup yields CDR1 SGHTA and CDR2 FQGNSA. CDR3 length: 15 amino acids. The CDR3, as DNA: TGTGCCAGCAGCCTAAGAGGGCGGTCAGACAATGAGCAGTTCTTC. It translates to CASSLRGRSDNEQFF.

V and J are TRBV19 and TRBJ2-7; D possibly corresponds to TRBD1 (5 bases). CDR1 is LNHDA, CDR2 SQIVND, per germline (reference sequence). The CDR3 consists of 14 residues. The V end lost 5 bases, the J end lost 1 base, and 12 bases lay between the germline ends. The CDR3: CASSHTGTSYEQYF. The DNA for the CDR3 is TGTGCCAGTAGTCACACAGGAACTTCCTACGAGCAGTACTTC.

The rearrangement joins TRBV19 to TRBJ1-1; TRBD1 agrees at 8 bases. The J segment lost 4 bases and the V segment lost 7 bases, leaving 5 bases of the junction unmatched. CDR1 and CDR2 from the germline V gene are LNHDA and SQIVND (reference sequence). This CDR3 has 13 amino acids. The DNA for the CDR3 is TGTGCCAGTACCGCGACAGGGGTCACTGAAGCTTTCTTT. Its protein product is CASTATGVTEAFF.

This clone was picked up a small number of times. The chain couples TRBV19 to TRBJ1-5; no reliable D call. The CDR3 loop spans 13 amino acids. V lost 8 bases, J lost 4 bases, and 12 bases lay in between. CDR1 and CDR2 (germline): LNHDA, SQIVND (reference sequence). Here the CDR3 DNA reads TGTGCCAGTCCCGTACCATTTAATCAGCCCCAGCATTTT. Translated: CASPVPFNQPQHF.

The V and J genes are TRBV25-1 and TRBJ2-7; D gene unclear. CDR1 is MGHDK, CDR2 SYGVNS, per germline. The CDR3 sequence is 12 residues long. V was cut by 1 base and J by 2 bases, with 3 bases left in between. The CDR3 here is CASSEFPYEQYF. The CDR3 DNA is TGTGCCAGCAGTGAATTCCCCTACGAGCAGTACTTC.

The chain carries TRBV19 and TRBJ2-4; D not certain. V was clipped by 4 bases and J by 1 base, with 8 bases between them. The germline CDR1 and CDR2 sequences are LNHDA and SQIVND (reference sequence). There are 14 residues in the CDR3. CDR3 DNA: TGTGCCAGTAGTAACCATGAGGCCAAAAACATTCAGTACTTC. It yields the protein CASSNHEAKNIQYF.

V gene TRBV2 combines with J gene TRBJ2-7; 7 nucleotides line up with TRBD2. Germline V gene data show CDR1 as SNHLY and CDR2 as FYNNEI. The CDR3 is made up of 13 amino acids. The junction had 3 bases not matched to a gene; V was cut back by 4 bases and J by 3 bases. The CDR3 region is CASSVGEGYEQYF. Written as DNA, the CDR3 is TGTGCCAGCAGTGTAGGGGAGGGCTACGAGCAGTACTTC. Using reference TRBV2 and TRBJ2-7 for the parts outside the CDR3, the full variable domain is EPEVTQTPSHQVTQMGQEVILRCVPISNHLYFYWYRQILGQKVEFLVSFYNNEISEKSEIFDDQFSVERPDGSNFTLKIRSTKLEDSAMYFCASSVGEGYEQYFGPGTRLTVT.

The CDR3 spells CASSPTSGSSYEQYF. CDR3 DNA: TGCGCCAGCAGCCCGACTAGCGGAAGCTCCTACGAGCAGTACTTC. The rearrangement uses TRBV5-1 and TRBJ2-7, with TRBD2 identical over 9 bases. The CDR3 is made up of 15 amino acids. CDR1 SGHRS and CDR2 YFSETQ come from the germline V gene. V was clipped by 4 bases and J by 0 bases; unmatched bases: 5.